Following are 13 T cell receptor beta chains from one sample sequenced in a study of blood T cell repertoires in COVID-19. The repertoire was sequenced with immunoSEQ multiplex PCR; TCRdb's copy has only in-frame clones and lacks some. This sample has roughly 240,000 clones; about 91% occur once, and the top ten carry just over 2.5%. The sample taken for sequencing was PBMCs or T cells enriched from blood (not recorded which). The source is a young woman with acute COVID-19.

The CDR3 sequence: CASSLRGTDTQYF. CDR3 coding DNA: TGTGCCAGCAGCCTCAGGGGAACAGATACGCAGTATTTT. The chain employs TRBV3-1 (or the pseudogene TRBV3-2) and TRBJ2-3, with D perhaps TRBD1 (6 bases). Deletions cut 4 bases from V and 3 bases from J, with 8 bases between. The CDR3 sequence is 13 residues long. Per the germline V gene, CDR1 is LGHDT and CDR2 is YNNKEL (reference sequence).

The chain recombines TRBV27 with TRBJ1-2; 7 bases fit TRBD1. The J segment lost 8 bases and the V segment lost 10 bases, leaving 7 bases of the junction unmatched. Germline lookup yields CDR1 MNHEY and CDR2 SMNVEV (reference sequence). This CDR3 contains 11 residues. The CDR3 is CATRQGLGYTF. CDR3 nucleotide sequence: TGTGCCACGCGACAGGGATTGGGCTACACCTTC.

The chain carries TRBV10-1 and TRBJ1-1; TRBD1 matches at 8 bases. V was clipped by 3 bases and J by 5 bases; unmatched bases: 8. This CDR3 comprises 15 residues. Germline lookup yields CDR1 WNHNN and CDR2 SYGVQD (reference sequence). CDR3 region: CASSESSTGDTEAFF. CDR3 bases: TGCGCCAGCAGTGAATCCTCGACAGGGGATACTGAAGCTTTCTTT.

In this sample, this clone turned up a few times. This chain connects TRBV3-1 (or the pseudogene TRBV3-2) to TRBJ1-1, with D tentatively TRBD1 (5 bases). The germline gives CDR1 LGHDT, CDR2 YNNKEL (reference sequence). The CDR3 consists of 14 residues. V gave up 2 bases and J gave up 5 bases, with 12 bases separating them. The CDR3 sequence: CASSQWGGETEAFF. CDR3 DNA sequence: TGTGCCAGCAGCCAATGGGGGGGGGAGACTGAAGCTTTCTTT.

The chain couples TRBV5-1 to TRBJ1-3; TRBD1 matches at 8 bases. In germline, CDR1 is SGHRS, CDR2 YFSETQ. With V trimmed by 6 bases and J by 4 bases, 9 bases remained unmatched. The CDR3 is 15 amino acids. Here the CDR3 reads CASTKGQASGNTIYF. As DNA, the CDR3 is TGCGCCAGCACTAAGGGACAGGCCAGCGGAAACACCATATATTTT.

V usage is TRBV5-4 and J usage is TRBJ2-3, with D tentatively TRBD1 (5 bases). Germline V gene lookup returns CDR1 SGHNT and CDR2 YYREEE (reference sequence). The CDR3 length is 14 residues. V shed 1 base and J shed 6 bases, with 12 bases lying between them. Written as DNA, the CDR3 is TGTGCCAGCAGCTTGACAGGCCCGGGCGATACGCAGTATTTT. This encodes CASSLTGPGDTQYF.

V usage is TRBV7-9 and J usage is TRBJ2-5, with TRBD2 identical over 15 bases. Germline V lookup: CDR1 SEHNR, CDR2 FQNEAQ (reference sequence). The trim removed 5 bases at V and 5 bases at J, leaving 6 bases unmatched. The CDR3 sequence is 16 residues long. CDR3 coding DNA: TGTGCCAGCAGCCGATGGACTAGCGGGGGGGTCGAGACCCAGTACTTC. This sequence encodes CASSRWTSGGVETQYF.

The chain uses TRBV19 and TRBJ2-4, with D hard to call. Per germline, CDR1 LNHDA and CDR2 SQIVND (reference sequence). CDR3 size: 12 residues. The V gene lost 7 bases and the J gene lost 1 base, with 5 bases spanning the gap. CDR3 region: CASTGAKNIQYF. DNA of the CDR3: TGTGCCAGTACCGGGGCCAAAAACATTCAGTACTTC.

With regard to this clone: At the DNA level, this CDR3 is encoded by other sequences in the same sample as well. The rearrangement links TRBV30 to TRBJ2-7; 10 positions match TRBD1. The CDR3 contains 14 residues. CDR1 and CDR2 (germline): GTSNPN, SVGIG (reference sequence). Losses at the gene ends were 0 bases for V and 3 bases for J; bases not matched to a gene: 2. As DNA, the CDR3 is TGTGCCTGGAGTGTAGGACAGGGGGTCTACGAGCAGTACTTC. Translated: CAWSVGQGVYEQYF. The full variable domain, completed using reference TRBV30 and TRBJ2-7, is SQTIHQWPATLVQPVGSPLSLECTVEGTSNPNLYWYRQAAGRGLQLLFYSVGIGQISSEVPQNLSASRPQDRQFILSSKKLLLSDSGFYLCAWSVGQGVYEQYFGPGTRLTVT.

The CDR3 sequence is CASSQELGAIEQYF. CDR3 DNA: TGCGCCAGCAGCCAAGAGCTGGGGGCGATCGAGCAGTACTTC. The gene calls are TRBV4-1 and TRBJ2-7, with D maybe TRBD1 (6 bases). The length of the CDR3 is 14 residues. V lost 0 bases to trimming and J lost 6 bases, with 12 bases between them. Looked up from germline, CDR1 is MGHRA and CDR2 is YSYEKL.

This chain links TRBV5-8 with TRBJ1-4; 9 positions match TRBD1. The CDR3 covers 14 residues. CDR1 and CDR2 (germline): SGHTS, YDEGEE. The junction had 4 bases not matched to a gene; V was cut back by 3 bases and J by 7 bases. For the CDR3, the DNA is TGTGCCAGCAGCTCCGGGACAGGGTTTGAAAAACTGTTTTTT. The encoded protein is CASSSGTGFEKLFF.

This clone was seen ten or more times. This sequence joins TRBV6-2 or TRBV6-3 and TRBJ2-1, with TRBD2 matching over 7 bases. With V trimmed by 0 bases and J by 1 base, 0 bases remained unmatched. Germline lookup yields CDR1 MNHEY and CDR2 SVGEGT. This CDR3 has 15 residues. Written as DNA, the CDR3 is TGTGCCAGCAGTTACTCGGGGGGGTCCTACAATGAGCAGTTCTTC. It yields the protein CASSYSGGSYNEQFF.

This chain uses TRBV5-1 with TRBJ1-5; TRBD1 might be the D (5 bases). The CDR3 contains 14 residues. Germline values: CDR1 SGHRS, CDR2 YFSETQ. V was cut by 4 bases and J by 5 bases, with 13 bases left in between. The CDR3 DNA is TGCGCCAGCAGCACAGGACGGAACGATCAGCCCCAGCATTTT. It specifies CASSTGRNDQPQHF.